This T cell receptor beta chain was observed in a study of CD8+CD57+ T cells in acquired aplastic anemia. Genomic DNA constituted the template upon which TCR beta VDJ and CDR3 profiling was performed. TCRdb analysed the reads with MiXCR anew, one entry per CDR3 protein. The sample yields 200,000 to 250,000 distinct CDR3 sequences, approximately 35% seen once. This CDR3 spans 14 amino acids. The V end lost 8 bases, the J end lost 2 bases, and 15 bases lay between the germline ends. The germline gives CDR1 SEHNR, CDR2 FQNEAQ (reference sequence). This chain connects TRBV7-9 to TRBJ2-5; D possibly corresponds to TRBD2 (6 bases). This TCR derives from a human donor in good health, serving as a control. The sequenced sample was sorted CD4+, CD8+, or CD8+CD57+ T cells (not recorded which) from PBMCs. The CDR3 protein is CASGGWRGQETQYF. The CDR3 DNA is TGTGCCAGCGGGGGGTGGCGGGGACAAGAGACCCAGTACTTC.